The rows below give T cell receptor beta chains drawn from one sample of a study of identical twins. TCRdb fed the 5' RACE reads into MiXCR, producing one record per CDR3 protein. The sample lists approximately 1.8 million distinct CDR3 sequences, 25% to 35% occurring once. Sequencing was done on a sample of cord blood. Every receptor here comes from a newborn girl in good health. Each CDR3 is given without its conserved first and last residue. A D gene is named only where the DNA matches it firmly.

TRBV10-3	NA	12	NA	AIRAEGSYNEQY
TRBV6-1	TRBJ2-7	15	NA	ASSEARQWSSYNEQY
TRBV5-1	TRBJ2-7	10	NA	ASSDGFYEQY
TRBV7-2	TRBJ1-2	14	NA	ASSLAYRRGPLRYT
TRBV12-5	TRBJ2-1	10	NA	ASGLGEGTQF
TRBV12-3/TRBV12-4	TRBJ2-5	12	NA	ASSLYGIQETQY
TRBV9	TRBJ2-5	14	TRBD1	ASSVVPTGGRETQY
TRBV20-1	NA	14	TRBD2	SALHSSSGGYYEQY
TRBV12-3/TRBV12-4	TRBJ2-7	11	NA	ASSPFELGEQY
TRBV12-3/TRBV12-4	TRBJ2-3	13	TRBD2	ASSPSLAGTDTQY
TRBV7-9	TRBJ2-3	13	NA	ASRMRGDEADTQY
TRBV4-2	NA	15	TRBD2	ASSQSRAGSSYNEQY
TRBV6-1	TRBJ1-2	16	NA	ASSERSAYTKTYYGYT
TRBV7-2	TRBJ1-2	13	TRBD1	TSSLGQGGNYGYT
TRBV19	TRBJ1-4	11	TRBD1	AIPTGANEKLF
TRBV10-3	TRBJ2-2	11	NA	AISVANTGELF
TRBV29-1	TRBJ1-2	12	NA	SVEPNREGYGYT
TRBV20-1	TRBJ2-5	11	NA	SARAQYQETQY
TRBV20-1	TRBJ2-3	13	NA	SPLLPGDGLDTQY
TRBV24-1	TRBJ2-1	12	NA	ATSGPLFDDEQF
TRBV5-1	TRBJ2-5	15	TRBD2	ASSFGSGGPTQETQY
TRBV4-2	TRBJ2-3	11	NA	ASSHGDTDTQY
TRBV27	TRBJ2-7	13	TRBD2	ASSTQRDHSYEQY
TRBV21-1	TRBJ2-5	13	NA	ASSKGRGIQETQY